This T cell receptor (beta chain) was sequenced for a study of blood T cells in healthy people across ages (dated by TCRdb to the mid-2010s). Looking at the study overall: In model experiments, template switching captured roughly one uniquely barcoded TCR beta cDNA molecule for every two T cells. To avoid experimental bias, donors of different ages were spread randomly across the sequencing lanes. Using the same blood draw, the study looked at two additional independent replicas of 1 million unique cDNA reads for two donors, one aged 18 to 29 and the other aged 80 or older. To track age-related changes in TCR beta repertoire diversity, the study relied on deep sequencing normalized with unique cDNA molecular identifiers. Donors were grouped into four age groups: young (average about 15 years), middle-aged (around 39), aged (about 60) and long-lived (less than 85). Paper-wide results and their limitations: Since profiling was done on bulk unsorted PBMCs, naive and antigen-experienced compartments could not be conclusively compared. A strong correlation was found between observed TCR beta diversity and the percentage of naive T cells measured by flow cytometry. Total diversity estimates from one million sequenced T cells were considered lower bounds and underestimates. Observed TCR beta diversity per million T cells fell roughly linearly with age, and a significant reduction was already apparent by age around 40. Donor CMV infection status was unknown, potentially confounding age-related changes in expanded clonotypes. Compared with the aged group, more naive CD4+ T cells, fewer expanded clones and increased TCR diversity were shown by the long-lived group, suggesting age selection.

The 39 donors, aged about 6 to 95 years, were systemically healthy Caucasian individuals from Russia. Each donor gave approximately 9.4 milliliters of peripheral blood, drawn into EDTA-treated Vacutainer tubes. Ficoll-Paque density-gradient centrifugation was used to isolate PBMCs, with at least 7 million per sample. Trizol reagent was used to extract total RNA from PBMCs, with at least 5 micrograms per sample. Naive CD45RAhigh/CD27high T cell percentages were measured by flow cytometry on a PBMC aliquot from every donor. Receptors were amplified or captured by 5' RACE. This sample was sequenced with an Illumina HiSeq 2500. A second roughly 7 to 12 cycle PCR used a sample-barcoded 5' primer and a J-beta primer mix. Each TCR beta cDNA molecule received a unique molecular identifier from a template-switch 5' adaptor carrying 12 random nucleotides. Each sample yielded at least 2.5 million CDR3-containing paired-end reads. The Mint cDNA synthesis kit, primed by a TRBC-specific oligonucleotide, was used to synthesize first-strand cDNA from all RNA. Following uracil-DNA glycosylase treatment, all cDNA underwent a first 18-cycle PCR with the universal primers M1SS and BC2_uni_R. As for how the authors treated the data: For normalization, 1 million high-quality reads, each with a distinct molecular identifier, were randomly selected from each sample. Reads sharing molecular identifiers were discarded rather than binned into consensus sequences. MiTCR, run with a Q25 quality threshold and the strictest error-elimination algorithm, handled CDR3 identification, clonotype clustering and error correction. Lower-bound total TCR beta diversity was estimated with a nonparametric unseen species model using Euler transformation. The public reads were reanalyzed by TCRdb: fastp trimming at Q25, MiXCR alignment, in-frame beta chains only. Rows with one shared CDR3 protein collapse into an entry with the most common genes and DNA. The V and J calls were not made by the authors but by TCRdb's processing. Present in this sample are hundreds of thousands of distinct CDR3 sequences, around 50% of which were seen just once. Together, the top ten hold roughly 24% of the sample.

The germline V gene gives CDR1 as SGDLS and CDR2 as YYNGEE. The trim is 0 bases for V and 5 bases for J, with a gap of 14 bases between the germline ends. Including the terminal cysteine and phenylalanine, the CDR3 comprises 15 residues. Only the CDR3 DNA stays, 45 bases, in frame from base 1. This clonotype was observed many times. Its antigen is still unknown. There are no base qualities to consult, and no much larger clone falls within one base. This sequence was found in a man aged 40-49 years in good health. The rearrangement joined TRBV9 to TRBJ2-5; confidence is insufficient to name the D gene. Specimen: blood. This receptor has the CDR3 CASSVDGRQMETQYF. The nucleotides read TGTGCCAGCAGCGTAGATGGACGGCAGATGGAGACCCAGTACTTC.